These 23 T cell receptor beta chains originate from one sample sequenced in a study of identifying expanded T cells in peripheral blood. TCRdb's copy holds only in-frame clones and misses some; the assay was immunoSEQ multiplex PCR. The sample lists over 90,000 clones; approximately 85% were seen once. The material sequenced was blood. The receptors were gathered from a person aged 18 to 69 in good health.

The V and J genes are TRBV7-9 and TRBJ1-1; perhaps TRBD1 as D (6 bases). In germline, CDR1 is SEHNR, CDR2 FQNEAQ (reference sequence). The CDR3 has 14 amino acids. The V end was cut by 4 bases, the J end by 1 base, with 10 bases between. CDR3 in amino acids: CASSSWTENTEAFF. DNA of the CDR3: TGTGCCAGCAGCTCCTGGACAGAGAACACTGAAGCTTTCTTT.

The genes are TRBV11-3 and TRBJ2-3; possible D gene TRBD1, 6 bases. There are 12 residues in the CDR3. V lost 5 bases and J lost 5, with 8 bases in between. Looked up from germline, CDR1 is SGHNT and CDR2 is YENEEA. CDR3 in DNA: TGTGCCAGCAGCATGACAGGAGATACGCAGTATTTT. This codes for CASSMTGDTQYF.

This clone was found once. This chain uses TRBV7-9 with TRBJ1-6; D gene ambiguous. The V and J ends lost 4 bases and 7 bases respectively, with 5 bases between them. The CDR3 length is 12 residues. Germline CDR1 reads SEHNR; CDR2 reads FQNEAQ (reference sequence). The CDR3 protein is CASSWRNSPLHF. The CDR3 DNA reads TGTGCCAGCAGCTGGCGGAATTCACCCCTCCACTTT.

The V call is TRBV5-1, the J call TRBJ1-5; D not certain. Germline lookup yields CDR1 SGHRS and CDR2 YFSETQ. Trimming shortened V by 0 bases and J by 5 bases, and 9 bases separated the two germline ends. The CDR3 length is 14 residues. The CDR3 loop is CASSLVLGYQPQHF. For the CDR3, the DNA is TGCGCCAGCAGCTTGGTGTTGGGGTATCAGCCCCAGCATTTT.

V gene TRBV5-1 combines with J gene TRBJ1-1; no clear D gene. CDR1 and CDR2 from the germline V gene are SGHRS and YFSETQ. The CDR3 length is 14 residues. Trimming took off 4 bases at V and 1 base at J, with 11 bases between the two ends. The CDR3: CASSPWTGNTEAFF. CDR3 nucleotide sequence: TGCGCCAGCAGCCCTTGGACGGGGAACACTGAAGCTTTCTTT.

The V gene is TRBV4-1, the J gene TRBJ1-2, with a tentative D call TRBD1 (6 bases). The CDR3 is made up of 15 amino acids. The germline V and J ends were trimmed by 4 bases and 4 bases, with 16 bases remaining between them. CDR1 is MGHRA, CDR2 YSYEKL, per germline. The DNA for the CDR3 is TGCGCCAGCAGCCCTCTGGCAGGGGATAGCTATGGCTACACCTTC. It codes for CASSPLAGDSYGYTF.

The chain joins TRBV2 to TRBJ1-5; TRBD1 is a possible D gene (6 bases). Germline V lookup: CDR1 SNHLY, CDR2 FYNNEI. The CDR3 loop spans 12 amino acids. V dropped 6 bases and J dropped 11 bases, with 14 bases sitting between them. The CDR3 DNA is TGTGCCAGCAGAAACGGGCCAGGGGCCCAGCATTTT. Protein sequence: CASRNGPGAQHF.

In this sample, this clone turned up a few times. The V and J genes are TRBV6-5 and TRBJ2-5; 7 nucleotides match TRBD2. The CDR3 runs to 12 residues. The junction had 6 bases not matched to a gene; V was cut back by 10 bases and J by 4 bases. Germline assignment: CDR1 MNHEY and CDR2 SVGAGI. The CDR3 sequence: CATGLVGETQYF. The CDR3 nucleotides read TGTGCCACTGGACTAGTTGGAGAGACCCAGTACTTC.

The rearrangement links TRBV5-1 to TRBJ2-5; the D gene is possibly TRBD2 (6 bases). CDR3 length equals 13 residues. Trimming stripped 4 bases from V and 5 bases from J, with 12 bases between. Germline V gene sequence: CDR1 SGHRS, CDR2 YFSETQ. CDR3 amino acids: CASSTGLGETQYF. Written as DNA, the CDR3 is TGCGCCAGCAGCACGGGACTGGGGGAGACCCAGTACTTC.

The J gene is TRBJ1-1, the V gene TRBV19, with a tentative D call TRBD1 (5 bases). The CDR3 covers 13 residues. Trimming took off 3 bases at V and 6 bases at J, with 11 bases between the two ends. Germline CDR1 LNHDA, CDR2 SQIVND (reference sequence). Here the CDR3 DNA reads TGTGCCAGTAGTATGGAAGGGGTCGCTGAAGCTTTCTTT. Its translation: CASSMEGVAEAFF.

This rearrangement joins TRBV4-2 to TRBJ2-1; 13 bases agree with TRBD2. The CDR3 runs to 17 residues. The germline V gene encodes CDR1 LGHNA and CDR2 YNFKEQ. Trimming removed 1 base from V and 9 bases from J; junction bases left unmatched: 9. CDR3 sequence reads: CASSQGGWTSGGSEQFF. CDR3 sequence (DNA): TGTGCCAGCAGCCAAGGTGGATGGACTAGCGGGGGAAGTGAGCAGTTCTTC.

The CDR3: CASSQDMGYTEAFF. The CDR3 DNA is TGCGCCAGCAGCCAAGATATGGGGTACACTGAAGCTTTCTTT. The gene calls are TRBV4-1 and TRBJ1-1, with D unclear. The V and J ends lost 0 bases and 3 bases respectively, with 8 bases between them. The CDR3 sequence is 14 residues long. CDR1 MGHRA and CDR2 YSYEKL come from the germline V gene.

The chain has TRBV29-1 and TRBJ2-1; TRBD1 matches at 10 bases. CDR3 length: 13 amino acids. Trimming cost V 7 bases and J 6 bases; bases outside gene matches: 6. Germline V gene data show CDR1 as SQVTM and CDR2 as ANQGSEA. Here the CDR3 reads CSAERDRGNEQFF. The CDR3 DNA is TGCAGCGCCGAGAGGGACAGGGGCAATGAGCAGTTCTTC.

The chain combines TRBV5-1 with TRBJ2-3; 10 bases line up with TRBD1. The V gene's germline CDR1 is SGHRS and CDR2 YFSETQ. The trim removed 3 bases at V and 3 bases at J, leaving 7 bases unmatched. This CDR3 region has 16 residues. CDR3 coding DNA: TGCGCCAGCAGCTCCCCCGGGACAGGGGCAACAGATACGCAGTATTTT. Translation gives CASSSPGTGATDTQYF.

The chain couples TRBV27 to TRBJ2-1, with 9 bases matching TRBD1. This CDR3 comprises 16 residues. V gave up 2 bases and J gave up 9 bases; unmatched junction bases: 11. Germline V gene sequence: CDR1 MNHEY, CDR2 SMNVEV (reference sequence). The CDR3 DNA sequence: TGTGCCAGCAGTTTAAACAGGGGGCGAGGGTATGGTGAGCAGTTCTTC. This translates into CASSLNRGRGYGEQFF.

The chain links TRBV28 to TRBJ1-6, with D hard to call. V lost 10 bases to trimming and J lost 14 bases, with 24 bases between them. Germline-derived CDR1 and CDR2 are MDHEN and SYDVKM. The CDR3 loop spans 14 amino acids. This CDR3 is CATQETPGVFTLHF. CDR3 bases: TGTGCCACCCAAGAGACCCCAGGTGTTTTCACCCTCCACTTT.

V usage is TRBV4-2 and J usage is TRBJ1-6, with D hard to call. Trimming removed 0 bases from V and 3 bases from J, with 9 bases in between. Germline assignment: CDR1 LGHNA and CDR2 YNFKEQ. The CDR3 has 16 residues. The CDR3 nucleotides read TGTGCCAGCAGCCAAGACCCGGCTGACTATAATTCACCCCTCCACTTT. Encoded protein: CASSQDPADYNSPLHF.

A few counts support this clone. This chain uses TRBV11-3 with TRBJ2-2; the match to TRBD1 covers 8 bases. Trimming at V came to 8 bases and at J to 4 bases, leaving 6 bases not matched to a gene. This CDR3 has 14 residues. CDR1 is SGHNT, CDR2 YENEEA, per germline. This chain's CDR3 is CASSGTGGTGELFF. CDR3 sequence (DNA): TGTGCCAGCTCCGGGACAGGAGGCACCGGGGAGCTGTTTTTT.

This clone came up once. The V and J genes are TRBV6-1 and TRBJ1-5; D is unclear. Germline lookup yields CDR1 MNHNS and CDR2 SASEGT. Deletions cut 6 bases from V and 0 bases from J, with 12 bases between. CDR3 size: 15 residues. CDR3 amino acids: CASRSLGNSNQPQHF. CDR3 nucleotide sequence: TGTGCCAGCAGGAGCCTCGGGAATAGCAATCAGCCCCAGCATTTT.

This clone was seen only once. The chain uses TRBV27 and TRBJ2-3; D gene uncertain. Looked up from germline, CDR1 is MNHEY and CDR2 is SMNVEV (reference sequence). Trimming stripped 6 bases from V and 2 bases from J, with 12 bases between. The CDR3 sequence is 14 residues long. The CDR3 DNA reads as TGTGCCAGCAGAAGGGATCTATCCACAGATACGCAGTATTTT. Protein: CASRRDLSTDTQYF.

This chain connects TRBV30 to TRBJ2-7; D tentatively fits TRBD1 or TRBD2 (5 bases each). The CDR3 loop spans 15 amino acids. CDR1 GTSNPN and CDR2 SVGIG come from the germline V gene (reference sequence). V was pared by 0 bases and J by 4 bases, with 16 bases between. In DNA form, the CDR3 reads TGTGCCTGGAGTGTACCGGGGCAGTTTAAATACGAGCAGTACTTC. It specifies CAWSVPGQFKYEQYF.

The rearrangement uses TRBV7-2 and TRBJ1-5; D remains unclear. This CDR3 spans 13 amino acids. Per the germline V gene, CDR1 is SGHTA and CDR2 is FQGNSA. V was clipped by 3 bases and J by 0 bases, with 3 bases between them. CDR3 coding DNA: TGTGCCAGCAGCTTTTATAGCAATCAGCCCCAGCATTTT. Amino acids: CASSFYSNQPQHF. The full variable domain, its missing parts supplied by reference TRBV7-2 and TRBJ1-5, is GAGVSQSPSNKVTEKGKDVELRCDPISGHTALYWYRQSLGQGLEFLIYFQGNSAPDKSGLPSDRFSAERTGGSVSTLTIQRTQQEDSAVYLCASSFYSNQPQHFGDGTRLSIL.

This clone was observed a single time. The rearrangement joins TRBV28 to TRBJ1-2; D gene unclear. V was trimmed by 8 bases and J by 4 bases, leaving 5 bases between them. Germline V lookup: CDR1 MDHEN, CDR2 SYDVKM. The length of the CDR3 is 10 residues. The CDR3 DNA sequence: TGTGCCAGCGGACCCTATGGCTACACCTTC. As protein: CASGPYGYTF.